This T cell receptor (beta chain) is drawn from a study of CD8 T cells in Susac syndrome. Reverse transcription of about 0.45 to 1 ug RNA was performed with random hexamers. TCRdb analysed the immunoSEQ multiplex PCR reads with MiXCR anew, one entry per CDR3 protein. The sample yields around 200,000 distinct CDR3 sequences, 95% seen once. The sequenced material came from CD4+ T cells from PBMCs. The TCR originated in a human donor with multiple sclerosis.

Written as DNA, the CDR3 is TGTGCCAGCAGCCAGGGACAGGTTTCACCCCTCCACTTT. This translates into CASSQGQVSPLHF. The V gene is TRBV14, the J gene TRBJ1-6; 8 nucleotides line up with TRBD1. CDR1 and CDR2 (germline): SGHDN, FVKESK. CDR3 length equals 13 residues. The V gene end was trimmed by 3 bases and the J gene end by 9 bases; junction bases not matched to a gene: 1.